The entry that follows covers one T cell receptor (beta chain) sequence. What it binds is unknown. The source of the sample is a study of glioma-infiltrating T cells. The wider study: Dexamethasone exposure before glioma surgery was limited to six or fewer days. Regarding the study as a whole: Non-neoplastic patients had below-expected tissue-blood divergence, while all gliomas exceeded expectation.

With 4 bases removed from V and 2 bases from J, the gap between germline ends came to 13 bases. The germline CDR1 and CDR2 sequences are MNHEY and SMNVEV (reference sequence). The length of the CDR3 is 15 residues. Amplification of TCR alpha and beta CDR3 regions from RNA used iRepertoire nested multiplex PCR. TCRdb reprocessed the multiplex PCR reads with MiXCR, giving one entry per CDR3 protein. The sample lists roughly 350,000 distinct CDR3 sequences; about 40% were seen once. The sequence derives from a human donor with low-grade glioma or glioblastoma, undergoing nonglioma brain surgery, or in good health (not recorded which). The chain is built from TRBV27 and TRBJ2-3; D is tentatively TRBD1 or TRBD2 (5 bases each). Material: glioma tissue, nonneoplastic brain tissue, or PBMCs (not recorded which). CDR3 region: CASSYGGWTTDTQYF. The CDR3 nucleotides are TGTGCCAGCAGTTATGGGGGATGGACCACAGATACGCAGTATTTT.